This T cell receptor (beta chain) was sequenced in a study of blood T cell repertoires in COVID-19. Overall study: The United States, Italy and Spain provided the acute and convalescent COVID-19 samples.

As processed by the authors: Nucleated cell number was recorded as an estimate derived from reference gene primer amplification. Generated by immunoSEQ multiplex PCR, the TCRdb table keeps only in-frame clones and is missing some. V, J and clone size were drawn from that table, and D and trimming were deduced from the DNA. The sample includes 150,000 to 160,000 clones, around nine tenths of them seen just once. V was clipped by 0 bases and J by 6 bases, with 9 bases between them. CDR1 and CDR2 (germline): SGDLS, YYNGEE. The CDR3 is 14 amino acids. The sequenced material came from peripheral blood. The receptor was isolated from a woman aged 70-85 years with acute or convalescent COVID-19. The J gene is TRBJ2-2, the V gene TRBV9; D is undetermined. CDR3 sequence reads: CASSVATVAGELFF. The DNA of the CDR3 is TGTGCCAGCAGCGTAGCTACTGTGGCCGGGGAGCTGTTTTTT.